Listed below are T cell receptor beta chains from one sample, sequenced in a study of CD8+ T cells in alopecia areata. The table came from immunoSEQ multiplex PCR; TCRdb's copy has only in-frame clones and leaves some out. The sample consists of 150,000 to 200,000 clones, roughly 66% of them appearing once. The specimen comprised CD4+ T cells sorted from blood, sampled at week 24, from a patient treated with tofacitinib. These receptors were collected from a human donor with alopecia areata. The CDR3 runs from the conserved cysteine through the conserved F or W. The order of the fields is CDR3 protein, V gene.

CDR3: CSVALAKNIQYF
V: TRBV29-1

CDR3: CASSPSGGQETQYF
V: TRBV7-2

CDR3: CASSLRSFAGGTYEQYF
V: TRBV11-3

CDR3: CASSLDGIEAFF
V: TRBV11-2

CDR3: CASSSPRTGNTEAFF
V: TRBV11-3

CDR3: CASSSLAGISSEQFF
V: TRBV7-9

CDR3: CASSGMPGLGGETQYF
V: TRBV19

CDR3: CSVRYQETQYF
V: TRBV29-1

CDR3: CASSTPGSYEQYF
V: TRBV25-1

CDR3: CASSASPGAGSPLHF
V: TRBV25-1

CDR3: CSVGTGNNEQFF
V: TRBV29-1

CDR3: CASSPRTGNQPQHF
V: TRBV27

CDR3: CASSGQHPGYTF
V: TRBV6-1

CDR3: CSARQAFEQFF
V: TRBV20-1

CDR3: CASSPGQAVGEQYF
V: TRBV6-5

CDR3: CASTTGSYTGELFF
V: TRBV7-2

CDR3: CSAPGGSQETQYF
V: TRBV29-1

CDR3: CASSLVLGSTEAFF
V: TRBV4-3

CDR3: CASSLAGGKNIQYF
V: TRBV11-3

CDR3: CASSHDDTEAFF
V: TRBV4-3

CDR3: CASRDRGSKEKLFF
V: TRBV2

CDR3: CASSPRWAAVEDTQYF
V: TRBV7-2

CDR3: CASSLRGEGNTEAFF
V: TRBV4-1

CDR3: CSVGLAQIPTDTQYF
V: TRBV29-1

CDR3: CATSPARLGEQYF
V: TRBV15

CDR3: CASSVGRRGETQYF
V: TRBV27

CDR3: CASSLSGNEKLFF
V: TRBV7-2

CDR3: CASSEDRQGNYGYTF
V: TRBV2

CDR3: CASSARGAGARETQYF
V: TRBV9

CDR3: CASSTQGSEQYF
V: TRBV9

CDR3: CASSDPTEEYGYTF
V: TRBV5-1

CDR3: CASSGQASRDLDEQYF
V: TRBV6-1

CDR3: CSVGEATYGYTF
V: TRBV29-1

CDR3: CASTETGSDGYTF
V: TRBV2

CDR3: CASSGLAGYEQYF
V: TRBV25-1

CDR3: CASYSKGCTDTQYF
V: TRBV4-1

CDR3: CASRPSQQPYGYTF
V: TRBV5-1

CDR3: CASRGTGDLYSNQPQHF
V: TRBV27

CDR3: CASGPFPGLDEQFF
V: TRBV12-5

CDR3: CSVEVPGETQYF
V: TRBV29-1

CDR3: CAWSRVNEQFF
V: TRBV30

CDR3: CASSLAPASGGSRYTQYF
V: TRBV7-2

CDR3: CSVVLAGGYEQFF
V: TRBV29-1

CDR3: CASSVSWDVSGETQYF
V: TRBV9

CDR3: CASRLDRNTEAFF
V: TRBV4-3

CDR3: CASSQSGGQASEQYF
V: TRBV6-6

CDR3: CSVPSGRVDTEAFF
V: TRBV29-1

CDR3: CAWSVLDTQYF
V: TRBV30

CDR3: CASSVSPSGGQETQYF
V: TRBV9

CDR3: CASFPRTGSYNEQFF
V: TRBV2